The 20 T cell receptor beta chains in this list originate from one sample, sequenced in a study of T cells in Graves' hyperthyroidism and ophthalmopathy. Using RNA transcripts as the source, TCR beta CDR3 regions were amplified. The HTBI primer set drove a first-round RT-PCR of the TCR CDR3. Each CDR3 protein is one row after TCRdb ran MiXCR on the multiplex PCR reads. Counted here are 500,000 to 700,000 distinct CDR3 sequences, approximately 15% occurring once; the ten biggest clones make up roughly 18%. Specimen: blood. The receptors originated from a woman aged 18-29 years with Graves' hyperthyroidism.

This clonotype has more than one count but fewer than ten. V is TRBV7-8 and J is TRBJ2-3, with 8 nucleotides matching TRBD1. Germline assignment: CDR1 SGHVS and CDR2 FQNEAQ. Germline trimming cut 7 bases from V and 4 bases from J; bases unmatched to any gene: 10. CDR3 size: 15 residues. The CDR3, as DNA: TGTGCCAGCAACCAGGGGGCGCAAGGGGCAGATACGCAGTATTTT. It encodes CASNQGAQGADTQYF. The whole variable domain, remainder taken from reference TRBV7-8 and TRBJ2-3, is GAGVSQSPRYKVAKRGQDVALRCDPISGHVSLFWYQQALGQGPEFLTYFQNEAQLDKSGLPSDRFFAERPEGSVSTLKIQRTQQEDSAVYLCASNQGAQGADTQYFGPGTRLTVL.

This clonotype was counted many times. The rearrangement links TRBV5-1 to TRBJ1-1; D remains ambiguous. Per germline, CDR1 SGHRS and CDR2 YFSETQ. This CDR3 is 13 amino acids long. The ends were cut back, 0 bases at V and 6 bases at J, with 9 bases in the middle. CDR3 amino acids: CASSLETDAEAFF. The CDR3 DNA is TGCGCCAGCAGCTTGGAGACTGACGCTGAAGCTTTCTTT.

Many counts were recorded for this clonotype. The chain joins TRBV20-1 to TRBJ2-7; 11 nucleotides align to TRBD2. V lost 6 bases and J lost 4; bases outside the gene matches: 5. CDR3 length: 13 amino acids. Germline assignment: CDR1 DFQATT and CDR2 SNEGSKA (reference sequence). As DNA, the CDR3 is TGCAGTGCCCCGGGACTAGCGGCTTACGAGCAGTACTTC. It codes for CSAPGLAAYEQYF.

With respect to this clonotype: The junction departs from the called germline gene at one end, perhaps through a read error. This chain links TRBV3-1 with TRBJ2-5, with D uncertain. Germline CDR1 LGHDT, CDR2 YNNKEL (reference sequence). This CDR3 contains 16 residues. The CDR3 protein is CASSSDLPEYLETRYF. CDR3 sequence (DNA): TGTGCCAGCAGCTCTGATTTACCCGAATACCTCGAGACCCGGTACTTC.

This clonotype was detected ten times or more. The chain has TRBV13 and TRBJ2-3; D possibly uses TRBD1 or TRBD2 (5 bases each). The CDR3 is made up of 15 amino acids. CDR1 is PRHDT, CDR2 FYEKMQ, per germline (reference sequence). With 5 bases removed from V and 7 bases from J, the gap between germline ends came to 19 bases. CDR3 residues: CASSPGPSPKNTQYF. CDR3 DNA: TGTGCCAGCAGCCCGGGACCCTCGCCAAAGAATACGCAGTATTTT.

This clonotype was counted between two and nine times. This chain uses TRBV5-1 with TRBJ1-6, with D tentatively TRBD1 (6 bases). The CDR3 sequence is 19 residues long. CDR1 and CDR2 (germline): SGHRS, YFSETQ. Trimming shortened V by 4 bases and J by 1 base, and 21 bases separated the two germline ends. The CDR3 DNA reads TGCGCCAGCAGCAAGGACAGTCTCCGGGATCGGTCCTATAATTCACCCCTCCACTTT. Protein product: CASSKDSLRDRSYNSPLHF.

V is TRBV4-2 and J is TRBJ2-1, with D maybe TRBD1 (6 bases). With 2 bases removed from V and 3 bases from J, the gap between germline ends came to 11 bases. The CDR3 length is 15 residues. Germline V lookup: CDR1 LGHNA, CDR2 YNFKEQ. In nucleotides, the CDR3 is TGTGCCAGCAGCCAAATCAGGGGTCACTACAATGAGCAGTTCTTC. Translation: CASSQIRGHYNEQFF.

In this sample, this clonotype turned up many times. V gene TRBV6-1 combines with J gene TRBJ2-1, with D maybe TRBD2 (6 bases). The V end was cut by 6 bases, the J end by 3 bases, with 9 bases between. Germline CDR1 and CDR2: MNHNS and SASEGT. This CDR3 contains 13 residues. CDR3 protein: CASRAGFYNEQFF. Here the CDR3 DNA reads TGTGCCAGCAGGGCGGGGTTCTACAATGAGCAGTTCTTC.

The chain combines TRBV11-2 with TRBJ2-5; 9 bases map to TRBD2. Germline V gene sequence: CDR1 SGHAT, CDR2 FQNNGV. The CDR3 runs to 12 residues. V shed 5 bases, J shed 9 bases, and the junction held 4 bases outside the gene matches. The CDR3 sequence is CASSRTSEAQYF. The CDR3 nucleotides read TGTGCCAGCAGCCGGACTAGCGAGGCCCAGTACTTC.

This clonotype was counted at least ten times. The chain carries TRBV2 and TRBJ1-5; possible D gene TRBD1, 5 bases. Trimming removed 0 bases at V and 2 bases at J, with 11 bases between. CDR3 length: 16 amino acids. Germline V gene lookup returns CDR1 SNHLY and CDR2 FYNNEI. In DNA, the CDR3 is TGTGCCAGCAGTGAAGCGCGGGGGATGCGCAATCAGCCCCAGCATTTT. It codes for CASSEARGMRNQPQHF. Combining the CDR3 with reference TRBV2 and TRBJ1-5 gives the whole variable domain EPEVTQTPSHQVTQMGQEVILRCVPISNHLYFYWYRQILGQKVEFLVSFYNNEISEKSEIFDDQFSVERPDGSNFTLKIRSTKLEDSAMYFCASSEARGMRNQPQHFGDGTRLSIL.

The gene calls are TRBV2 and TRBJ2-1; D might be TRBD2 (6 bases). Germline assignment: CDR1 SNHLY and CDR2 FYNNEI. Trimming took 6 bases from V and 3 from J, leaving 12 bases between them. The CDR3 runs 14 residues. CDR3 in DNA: TGTGCCAGCAGGGTGACTAGGTACTACAATGAGCAGTTCTTC. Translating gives CASRVTRYYNEQFF.

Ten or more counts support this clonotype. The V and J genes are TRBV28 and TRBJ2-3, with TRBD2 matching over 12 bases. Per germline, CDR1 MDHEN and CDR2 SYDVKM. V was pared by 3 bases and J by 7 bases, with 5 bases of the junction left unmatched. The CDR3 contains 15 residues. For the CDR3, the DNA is TGTGCCAGCAGTTTCCTAGCGGGAGGGCCGCATACGCAGTATTTT. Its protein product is CASSFLAGGPHTQYF.

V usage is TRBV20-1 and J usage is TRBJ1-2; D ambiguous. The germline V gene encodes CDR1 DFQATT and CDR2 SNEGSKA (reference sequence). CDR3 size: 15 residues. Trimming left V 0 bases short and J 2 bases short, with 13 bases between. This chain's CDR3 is CSARDYLGSNYGYTF. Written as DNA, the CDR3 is TGCAGTGCTAGAGACTACCTTGGATCGAACTATGGCTACACCTTC.

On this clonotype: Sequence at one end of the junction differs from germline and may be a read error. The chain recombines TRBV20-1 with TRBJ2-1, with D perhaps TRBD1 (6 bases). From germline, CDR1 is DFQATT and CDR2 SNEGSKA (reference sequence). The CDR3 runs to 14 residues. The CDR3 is CSASRGSSYTEQFF. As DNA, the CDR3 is TGCAGTGCAAGCAGGGGCAGCTCCTACACTGAGCAGTTCTTC.

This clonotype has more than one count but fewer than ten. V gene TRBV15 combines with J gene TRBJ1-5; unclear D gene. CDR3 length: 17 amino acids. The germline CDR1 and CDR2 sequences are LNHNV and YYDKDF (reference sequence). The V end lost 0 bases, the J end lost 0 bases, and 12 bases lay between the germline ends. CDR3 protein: CATSRDFGQFSNQPQHF. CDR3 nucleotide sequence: TGTGCCACCAGCAGAGATTTCGGGCAGTTTAGCAATCAGCCCCAGCATTTT.

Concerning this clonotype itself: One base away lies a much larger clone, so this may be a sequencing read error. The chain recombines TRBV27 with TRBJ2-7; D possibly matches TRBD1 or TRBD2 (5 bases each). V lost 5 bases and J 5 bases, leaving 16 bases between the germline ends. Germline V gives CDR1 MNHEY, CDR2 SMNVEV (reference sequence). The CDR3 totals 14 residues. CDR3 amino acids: CASSDSRVGDEQYF. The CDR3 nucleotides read TGTGCCAGCAGTGATTCCAGGGTCGGGGACGAGCAGTACTTC.

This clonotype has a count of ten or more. CDR3 in DNA: TGTGCCAGCAGTGGCGGGAGTAGGGCAGATACGCAGTATTTT. It specifies CASSGGSRADTQYF. The V call is TRBV12-3 or TRBV12-4, the J call TRBJ2-3, with 7 bases identical to TRBD2. This CDR3 contains 14 residues. The junction had 6 bases not matched to a gene; V was cut back by 5 bases and J by 4 bases.

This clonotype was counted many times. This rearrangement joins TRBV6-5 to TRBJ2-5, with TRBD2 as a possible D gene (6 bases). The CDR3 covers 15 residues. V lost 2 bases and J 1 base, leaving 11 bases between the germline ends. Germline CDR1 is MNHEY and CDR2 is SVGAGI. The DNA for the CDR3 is TGTGCCAGCAGTTACGGCGAGGGACTCCAAGAGACCCAGTACTTC. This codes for CASSYGEGLQETQYF.

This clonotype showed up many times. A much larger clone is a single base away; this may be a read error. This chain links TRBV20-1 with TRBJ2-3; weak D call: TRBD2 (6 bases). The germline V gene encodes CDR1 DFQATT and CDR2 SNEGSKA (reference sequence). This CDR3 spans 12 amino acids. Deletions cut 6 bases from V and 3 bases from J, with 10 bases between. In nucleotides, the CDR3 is TGCAGTGCCCTCCGGGGGACAGATACGCAGTATTTT. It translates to CSALRGTDTQYF.

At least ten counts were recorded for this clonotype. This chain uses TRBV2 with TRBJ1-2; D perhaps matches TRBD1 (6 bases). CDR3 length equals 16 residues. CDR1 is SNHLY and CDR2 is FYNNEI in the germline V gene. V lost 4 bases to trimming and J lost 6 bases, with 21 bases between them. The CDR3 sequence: CASSGTAAATWDGYTF. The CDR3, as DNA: TGTGCCAGCAGTGGGACAGCAGCTGCGACTTGGGATGGCTACACCTTC.